This T cell receptor (beta chain) was sequenced for a study of patients and donors after allogeneic stem cell transplantation. Trimming left V 5 bases short and J 2 bases short, with 10 bases between. The germline V gene has CDR1 SGHVS and CDR2 FQNEAQ. This CDR3 region has 13 residues. This clonotype was seen a few times. TCRdb redid the calling of the RT-PCR reads with MiXCR, one entry per CDR3 protein. Counted here are about 960,000 distinct CDR3 sequences, 18% occurring once; the ten biggest clones make up about 6%. The chain employs TRBV7-8 and TRBJ2-7; D is ambiguous. This TCR was recovered from a human donor who was either an allogeneic HSCT recipient or a stem cell or donor lymphocyte infusion donor (not recorded which). It is not recorded whose cells these are; they may come from a transplant donor. Sequences were obtained from blood, either unsorted or a sorted T cell fraction (not recorded which). The DNA for the CDR3 is TGTGCCAGCAGCCCAGACAATGCCTACGAGCAGTACTTC. Translating it yields CASSPDNAYEQYF.